The 9 T cell receptor beta chains below come from one sample, sequenced in a study of shared clonotypes between healthy human individuals. Assay used: immunoSEQ multiplex PCR; TCRdb lists only in-frame clones, some missing. The sample shows 2 million to 3 million clones, just over 90% of them seen only once. The sample was naive CD4+ T cells sorted from blood. Subset indicated: CD45RA+ positively selected. The source is a man between 18 and 35 years old in good health.

CDR3 amino acids: CASSYGSGYEQYF. The CDR3 region has the DNA TGTGCCAGCAGTTACGGGTCAGGCTACGAGCAGTACTTC. V and J are TRBV6-6 and TRBJ2-7; D is uncertain. Trimming took 2 bases from V and 3 from J, leaving 8 bases between them. The CDR3 totals 13 residues. Germline V gene data show CDR1 as MNHNY and CDR2 as SVGAGI (reference sequence).

The chain employs TRBV7-6 and TRBJ2-2; D is unclear. V lost 1 base and J 5 bases, leaving 5 bases between the germline ends. CDR3 size: 13 residues. The germline V gene encodes CDR1 SGHVS and CDR2 FNYEAQ. DNA of the CDR3: TGTGCCAGCAGCTTAGACAGTACCGGGGAGCTGTTTTTT. The encoded protein is CASSLDSTGELFF.

The rearrangement joins TRBV7-9 to TRBJ2-1; D not certain. The CDR3 sequence is 8 residues long. Germline CDR1 is SEHNR and CDR2 is FQNEAQ (reference sequence). Trimming left V 4 bases short and J 14 bases short, with 3 bases between. CDR3 in DNA: TGTGCCAGCAGCTCGGAGTTCTTC. It codes for CASSSEFF.

The chain uses TRBV10-3 and TRBJ2-3; 11 nucleotides line up with TRBD1. The V segment lost 10 bases and the J segment 3 bases; nucleotides outside the gene matches: 9. The CDR3 is made up of 15 amino acids. Per germline, CDR1 ENHRY and CDR2 SYGVKD. The CDR3 sequence: CASQKGDRGTDTQYF. For the CDR3, the DNA is TGTGCCAGCCAAAAAGGGGACAGGGGGACAGATACGCAGTATTTT.

This clone showed up just once. This chain joins TRBV6-1 and TRBJ1-4; D is uncertain. The CDR3 spans 16 residues. V lost 2 bases to trimming and J lost 8 bases, with 18 bases between them. CDR1 and CDR2 from the germline V gene are MNHNS and SASEGT. CDR3 nucleotide sequence: TGTGCCAGCAGTGAAATTTATAACAGCGCTCGGGAAAAACTGTTTTTT. It codes for CASSEIYNSAREKLFF.

The DNA for the CDR3 is TGCGCCAGCAGCCAAGGAGGGAAAGGAACTAATGAAAAACTGTTTTTT. This encodes CASSQGGKGTNEKLFF. V gene TRBV4-1 combines with J gene TRBJ1-4, with D unclear. Trimming removed 1 base from V and 1 base from J, with 10 bases in between. Germline V gene sequence: CDR1 MGHRA, CDR2 YSYEKL. The CDR3 contains 16 residues.

Regarding this clone: This sample includes further DNA sequences coding for the same CDR3. The chain links TRBV7-9 to TRBJ2-7, with D uncertain. CDR1 and CDR2 (germline): SEHNR, FQNEAQ (reference sequence). The CDR3 runs 12 residues. The ends were cut back, 1 base at V and 6 bases at J, with 7 bases in the middle. This CDR3 is CASSLELGEQYF. In DNA form, the CDR3 reads TGTGCCAGCAGCTTAGAGTTGGGCGAGCAGTACTTC.

The chain uses TRBV29-1 and TRBJ2-5; maybe TRBD1 (6 bases). The length of the CDR3 is 11 residues. CDR1 is SQVTM and CDR2 is ANQGSEA in the germline V gene. Trimming stripped 2 bases from V and 14 bases from J, with 15 bases between. CDR3 sequence reads: CSVERMSGVYF. CDR3 bases: TGCAGCGTTGAAAGGATGTCAGGGGTTTACTTC. The complete variable domain, with remaining parts taken from reference TRBV29-1 and TRBJ2-5, reads SAVISQKPSRDICQRGTSLTIQCQVDSQVTMMFWYRQQPGQSLTLIATANQGSEATYESGFVIDKFPISRPNLTFSTLTVSNMSPEDSSIYLCSVERMSGVYFGPGTRLLVL.

Points on this clone: Within the sample, other DNA sequences also encode this same CDR3. This chain joins TRBV5-1 and TRBJ2-5, with TRBD2 matching 7 bases. Germline V gene sequence: CDR1 SGHRS, CDR2 YFSETQ. Germline trimming cut 2 bases from V and 1 base from J; bases unmatched to any gene: 2. The CDR3 totals 14 residues. The CDR3 reads CASSLRGVQETQYF. The DNA for the CDR3 is TGCGCCAGCAGCTTACGGGGGGTCCAAGAGACCCAGTACTTC.